The clone carrying this TCR beta chain has just one count. These data are taken from a study of blood T cells in healthy people across ages. Combining a sample-barcoded 5' primer with a J-beta primer mix, a second PCR ran for 7 to 11 cycles. A single record per CDR3 protein comes from TCRdb applying MiXCR to the 5' RACE reads. This sample has roughly 1,300,000 distinct CDR3 sequences; approximately 63% occur once, and the top ten carry roughly 7%. With V trimmed by 4 bases and J by 6 bases, 14 bases remained unmatched. Germline CDR1 is SNHLY and CDR2 is FYNNEI. The CDR3 totals 17 residues. This chain joins TRBV2 and TRBJ2-3; 9 positions agree with TRBD2. This receptor was identified in a man between 18 and 35 years old in good health. Sequencing used blood. The CDR3 loop reads CASSAFSGGLRMDTQYF. CDR3 sequence (DNA): TGTGCCAGCAGTGCATTTAGCGGGGGTCTTAGGATGGATACGCAGTATTTT.